Each of the 22 T cell receptor beta chains below was sequenced from the same sample in a study of blood T cell repertoires in COVID-19. The table came from immunoSEQ multiplex PCR; TCRdb's copy has only in-frame clones and leaves some out. The data show 350,000 to 450,000 clones, with roughly 86% seen just once and 3% held by the top ten. Sequenced material: peripheral blood. The receptors were sampled from a human donor in a cohort sampled during active COVID-19.

This clone was observed a single time. The CDR3 nucleotides read TGTGCCAGTACCGATAGTAGAGAGCGAGGGCAGTTCTTC. Translated, it gives CASTDSRERGQFF. The chain recombines TRBV19 with TRBJ2-1, with D uncertain. Trimming cost V 7 bases and J 12 bases, with 19 bases left between them. Germline values: CDR1 LNHDA, CDR2 SQIVND (reference sequence). This CDR3 comprises 13 residues. Using reference TRBV19 and TRBJ2-1 for the parts outside the CDR3, the full variable domain is DGGITQSPKYLFRKEGQNVTLSCEQNLNHDAMYWYRQDPGQGLRLIYYSQIVNDFQKGDIAEGYSVSREKKESFPLTVTSAQKNPTAFYLCASTDSRERGQFFGPGTRLTVL.

The rearrangement joins TRBV20-1 to TRBJ2-1; TRBD2 matches 11 bases. The CDR3 length is 16 residues. The germline V gene has CDR1 DFQATT and CDR2 SNEGSKA (reference sequence). After removal of 3 bases from V and 6 bases from J, the junction contained 10 bases not matched to a gene. The CDR3 sequence is CSASLAGGSPGNEQFF. CDR3 nucleotides: TGCAGTGCTAGTCTAGCGGGGGGCTCTCCGGGCAATGAGCAGTTCTTC.

J is TRBJ2-5 and V is TRBV4-2, with D perhaps matching TRBD1 (5 bases). Germline CDR1 is LGHNA and CDR2 is YNFKEQ. The germline V and J ends were trimmed by 3 bases and 1 base, with 9 bases remaining between them. The CDR3 contains 14 residues. The CDR3 nucleotides are TGTGCCAGCAGCCAGCAGGGCACCCAAGAGACCCAGTACTTC. It codes for CASSQQGTQETQYF.

This clone showed up just once. This chain uses TRBV5-6 with TRBJ2-1; D possibly corresponds to TRBD2 (5 bases). Germline V lookup: CDR1 SGHDT, CDR2 YYEEEE. This CDR3 spans 14 amino acids. The V end was cut by 3 bases, the J end by 9 bases, with 16 bases between. The CDR3 reads CASSSGGRSGEQFF. Here the CDR3 DNA reads TGTGCCAGCAGCTCCGGCGGGCGCTCGGGTGAGCAGTTCTTC.

V and J are TRBV29-1 and TRBJ1-2, with 7 bases matching TRBD1. The CDR3 is 11 amino acids. The junction had 3 bases not matched to a gene; V was cut back by 6 bases and J by 5 bases. Germline V gene sequence: CDR1 SQVTM, CDR2 ANQGSEA. CDR3 bases: TGCAGCGTAGTACAGGGGTATGGCTACACCTTC. Amino acids: CSVVQGYGYTF.

The chain carries TRBV21-1 and TRBJ1-3. TRBV21-1 is a pseudogene segment. The CDR3 runs 16 residues. In DNA, the CDR3 is TGTGCCAGCAGCAAAGTTCTGCGGTGCTCTGGAAACACCATATATTTT. As protein: CASSKVLRCSGNTIYF.

The V and J genes are TRBV19 and TRBJ2-3, with 8 bases identical to TRBD2. Germline trimming cut 5 bases from V and 1 base from J; bases unmatched to any gene: 8. Germline assignment: CDR1 LNHDA and CDR2 SQIVND (reference sequence). The CDR3 runs 16 residues. The CDR3 loop is CASSALRSGGTDTQYF. For the CDR3, the DNA is TGTGCCAGTAGTGCCCTCCGTAGCGGGGGCACAGATACGCAGTATTTT.

The chain has TRBV9 and TRBJ2-3; 7 bases agree with TRBD2. Trimming removed 0 bases from V and 5 bases from J; junction bases left unmatched: 9. CDR1 SGDLS and CDR2 YYNGEE come from the germline V gene. The CDR3 is 16 amino acids. In nucleotides, the CDR3 is TGTGCCAGCAGCGTAGCTTCTGGGGGGGTTCAAGATACGCAGTATTTT. Protein product: CASSVASGGVQDTQYF.

The chain combines TRBV27 with TRBJ1-4; D not certain. CDR1 and CDR2 (germline): MNHEY, SMNVEV (reference sequence). The CDR3 length is 15 residues. V was shortened by 6 bases and J by 2 bases, with 13 bases between the two germline ends. The CDR3 reads CASRIQWSTNEKLFF. The DNA for the CDR3 is TGTGCCAGCAGGATTCAGTGGTCGACTAATGAAAAACTGTTTTTT.

The rearrangement joins TRBV7-9 to TRBJ1-5; D unclear. The V gene's germline CDR1 is SEHNR and CDR2 FQNEAQ (reference sequence). With 1 base removed from V and 2 bases from J, the gap between germline ends came to 6 bases. There are 14 residues in the CDR3. For the CDR3, the DNA is TGTGCCAGCAGCTTAGGGGCAGGCAATCAGCCCCAGCATTTT. This encodes CASSLGAGNQPQHF.

The V and J genes are TRBV19 and TRBJ1-1, with a tentative D call TRBD1 (5 bases). The ends were cut back, 3 bases at V and 7 bases at J, with 12 bases in the middle. Per the germline V gene, CDR1 is LNHDA and CDR2 is SQIVND (reference sequence). This CDR3 is built from 13 residues. This chain's CDR3 is CASSMGLSGEAFF. The DNA for the CDR3 is TGTGCCAGTAGTATGGGACTCTCAGGTGAAGCTTTCTTT.

V usage is TRBV9 and J usage is TRBJ1-5, with 9 bases that match TRBD1. This CDR3 has 15 amino acids. CDR1 and CDR2 from the germline V gene are SGDLS and YYNGEE. V lost 3 bases, J lost 0 bases, and 1 base stayed unmatched. CDR3 bases: TGTGCCAGCAGCGGGACAGGGGATAGCAATCAGCCCCAGCATTTT. Amino acids: CASSGTGDSNQPQHF.

The count of this clone is one. This chain uses TRBV10-3 with TRBJ2-1, with 9 bases aligning to TRBD1. CDR3 length: 14 amino acids. The junction had 7 bases not matched to a gene; V was cut back by 6 bases and J by 7 bases. The V gene's germline CDR1 is ENHRY and CDR2 SYGVKD. In DNA form, the CDR3 reads TGTGCCATCAGCTGGACAGGGGAGGAGAATGAGCAGTTCTTC. Protein sequence: CAISWTGEENEQFF.

This chain uses TRBV10-3 with TRBJ2-7; tentatively, D is TRBD2 (5 bases). CDR1 is ENHRY, CDR2 SYGVKD, per germline. The ends were cut back, 11 bases at V and 5 bases at J, with 13 bases in the middle. This CDR3 is built from 11 residues. For the CDR3, the DNA is TGTGCCGTCTCCCAAGCGGACGAGCAGTACTTC. Translated, it gives CAVSQADEQYF.

The V and J genes are TRBV28 and TRBJ2-3, with TRBD1 matching over 7 bases. This CDR3 is 20 amino acids long. J gave up 0 bases and V 5 bases, and 20 bases lay outside the gene matches. Germline V CDR1 and CDR2: MDHEN, SYDVKM. The CDR3 loop is CASSVNPGTENRPSTDTQYF. The DNA of the CDR3 is TGTGCCAGCAGTGTCAACCCCGGGACAGAAAATCGACCTAGCACAGATACGCAGTATTTT.

The chain couples TRBV2 to TRBJ1-2, with a possible D match to TRBD1 (5 bases). V lost 3 bases to trimming and J lost 4 bases, with 24 bases between them. The CDR3 runs 18 residues. Germline V gene sequence: CDR1 SNHLY, CDR2 FYNNEI. In nucleotides, the CDR3 is TGTGCCAGCAGTGATTTCCGCTACATTCCGGGGGAAGGCTATGGCTACACCTTC. Protein: CASSDFRYIPGEGYGYTF.

The chain is built from TRBV7-3 and TRBJ1-6; tentatively, D is TRBD1 (6 bases). The V gene lost 1 base and the J gene lost 7 bases, with 8 bases spanning the gap. CDR1 SGHTA and CDR2 FQGTGA come from the germline V gene. This CDR3 comprises 14 residues. The CDR3 DNA sequence: TGTGCCAGCAGCTTAAGGACAGAGAATTCACCCCTCCACTTT. Its protein is CASSLRTENSPLHF. The full variable domain, its missing parts supplied by reference TRBV7-3 and TRBJ1-6, is GAGVSQTPSNKVTEKGKYVELRCDPISGHTALYWYRQSLGQGPEFLIYFQGTGAADDSGLPNDRFFAVRPEGSVSTLKIQRTERGDSAVYLCASSLRTENSPLHFGNGTRLTVT.

The chain uses TRBV5-1 and TRBJ1-3; D is unclear. V was clipped by 4 bases and J by 0 bases, with 8 bases between them. CDR3 size: 14 residues. The V gene's germline CDR1 is SGHRS and CDR2 YFSETQ. The chain's CDR3 is CASSPSDSGNTIYF. The CDR3 bases are TGCGCCAGCAGCCCCTCAGACTCTGGAAACACCATATATTTT. Supplemented by reference TRBV5-1 and TRBJ1-3, the full variable domain reads KAGVTQTPRYLIKTRGQQVTLSCSPISGHRSVSWYQQTPGQGLQFLFEYFSETQRNKGNFPGRFSGRQFSNSRSEMNVSTLELGDSALYLCASSPSDSGNTIYFGEGSWLTVV.

The chain carries TRBV5-8 and TRBJ2-1, with 9 nucleotides matching TRBD1. Germline V lookup: CDR1 SGHTS, CDR2 YDEGEE. The CDR3 is made up of 16 amino acids. Unmatched junction bases numbered 6, after V lost 1 base and J lost 4 bases. The CDR3 nucleotides read TGTGCCAGCAGCTTGTTCGGACAGGGGCGATACAATGAGCAGTTCTTC. Residues: CASSLFGQGRYNEQFF. Full variable domain (rest looked up from reference TRBV5-8 and TRBJ2-1): EAGVTQSPTHLIKTRGQQATLRCSPISGHTSVYWYQQALGLGLQFLLWYDEGEERNRGNFPPRFSGRQFPNYSSELNVNALELEDSALYLCASSLFGQGRYNEQFFGPGTRLTVL.

The chain employs TRBV27 and TRBJ2-7; 10 bases align to TRBD1. Unmatched junction bases numbered 11, after V lost 6 bases and J lost 3 bases. Germline CDR1 and CDR2: MNHEY and SMNVEV (reference sequence). This CDR3 comprises 16 residues. Here the CDR3 reads CASRLHGTGAFYEQYF. Written as DNA, the CDR3 is TGTGCCAGCAGACTACATGGGACAGGGGCCTTCTACGAGCAGTACTTC.

The CDR3 nucleotides are TGTGCCCATCAGTCGAGCGGGGTAAATGAGCAGTACTTC. Protein product: CAHQSSGVNEQYF. The V call is TRBV6-5, the J call TRBJ2-7, with 7 bases fitting TRBD2. Germline V gene lookup returns CDR1 MNHEY and CDR2 SVGAGI. There are 13 residues in the CDR3. V gave up 11 bases and J gave up 7 bases; unmatched junction bases: 14.

The CDR3 coding sequence is TGTGCCAGCAGCATGACAGGGGGATCTAATGAAAAACTGTTTTTT. Its protein is CASSMTGGSNEKLFF. J is TRBJ1-4 and V is TRBV5-5; TRBD1 agrees at 9 bases. Germline lookup yields CDR1 SGHKS and CDR2 YYEKEE (reference sequence). The CDR3 has 15 amino acids. V lost 4 bases and J lost 3; bases outside the gene matches: 4. Drawing the rest from reference TRBV5-5 and TRBJ1-4, the complete variable domain is DAGVTQSPTHLIKTRGQQVTLRCSPISGHKSVSWYQQVLGQGPQFIFQYYEKEERGRGNFPDRFSARQFPNYSSELNVNALLLGDSALYLCASSMTGGSNEKLFFGSGTQLSVL.